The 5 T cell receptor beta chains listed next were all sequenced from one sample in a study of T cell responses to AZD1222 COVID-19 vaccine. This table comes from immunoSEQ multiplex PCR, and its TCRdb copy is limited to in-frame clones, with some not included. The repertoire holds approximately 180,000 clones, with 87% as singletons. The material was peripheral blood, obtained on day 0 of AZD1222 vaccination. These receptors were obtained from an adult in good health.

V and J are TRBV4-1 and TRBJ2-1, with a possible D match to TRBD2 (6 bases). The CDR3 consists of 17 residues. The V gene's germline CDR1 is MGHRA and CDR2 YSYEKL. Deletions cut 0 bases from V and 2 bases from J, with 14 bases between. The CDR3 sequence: CASSQDPASVTYNEQFF. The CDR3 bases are TGCGCCAGCAGCCAAGATCCGGCTAGCGTAACCTACAATGAGCAGTTCTTC.

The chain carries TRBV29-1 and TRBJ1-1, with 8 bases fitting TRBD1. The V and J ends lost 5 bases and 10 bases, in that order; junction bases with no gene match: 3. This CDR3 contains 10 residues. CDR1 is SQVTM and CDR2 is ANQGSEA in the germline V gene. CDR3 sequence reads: CSVPGQVAFF. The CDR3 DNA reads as TGCAGCGTTCCGGGACAGGTAGCTTTCTTT. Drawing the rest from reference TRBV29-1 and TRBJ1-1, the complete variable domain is SAVISQKPSRDICQRGTSLTIQCQVDSQVTMMFWYRQQPGQSLTLIATANQGSEATYESGFVIDKFPISRPNLTFSTLTVSNMSPEDSSIYLCSVPGQVAFFGQGTRLTVV.

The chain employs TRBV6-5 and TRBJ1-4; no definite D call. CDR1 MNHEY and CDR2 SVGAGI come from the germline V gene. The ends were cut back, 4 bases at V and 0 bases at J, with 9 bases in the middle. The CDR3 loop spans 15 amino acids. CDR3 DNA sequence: TGTGCCAGCAGTTTTCGCCCTGCAACTAATGAAAAACTGTTTTTT. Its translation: CASSFRPATNEKLFF.

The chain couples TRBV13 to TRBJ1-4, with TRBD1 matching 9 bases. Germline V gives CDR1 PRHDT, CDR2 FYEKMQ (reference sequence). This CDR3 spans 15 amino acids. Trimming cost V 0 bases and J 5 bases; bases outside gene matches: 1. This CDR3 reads CASSLGGQGNEKLFF. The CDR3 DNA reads TGTGCCAGCAGCTTAGGAGGACAGGGGAATGAAAAACTGTTTTTT.

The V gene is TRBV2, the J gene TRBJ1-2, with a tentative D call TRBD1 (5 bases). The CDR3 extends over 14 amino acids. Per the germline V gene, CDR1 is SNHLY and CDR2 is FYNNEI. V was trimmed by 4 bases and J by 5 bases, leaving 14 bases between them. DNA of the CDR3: TGTGCCAGCAGTGTTAATAGGGGTCAATATGGCTACACCTTC. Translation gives CASSVNRGQYGYTF.